Sequencing of this TCR beta chain was carried out in a study of blood T cell repertoires in COVID-19. The repertoire was sequenced with immunoSEQ multiplex PCR; TCRdb's copy has only in-frame clones and lacks some. Of 80,000 to 100,000 clones listed, around 75% are singletons. Germline V gene data show CDR1 as SQVTM and CDR2 as ANQGSEA. The CDR3 spans 14 residues. V lost 4 bases and J lost 1, with 14 bases in between. This clone was seen only a few times. The clonotype was recovered from an older man with acute or convalescent COVID-19. Sample: peripheral blood. The rearrangement joins TRBV29-1 to TRBJ2-7; D is undetermined. CDR3 sequence (DNA): TGCAGCGTTGCTACTATTGACGGTTCCTACGAGCAGTACTTC. Translated, it gives CSVATIDGSYEQYF.